This is a list of T cell receptor beta chains from one sample in a study of blood T cell repertoires in COVID-19. Data came from immunoSEQ multiplex PCR; TCRdb stores just in-frame clones and leaves some out. The repertoire has 310,000 or so clones, about 90% of them found once; the top ten carry around 6.6%. The specimen was peripheral blood. The receptor set was obtained from a man aged 18-30 years who had recovered from COVID-19. The CDR3 runs from the conserved cysteine through the conserved F or W. The D gene is left open where the match is weak. The size of a clone is reported for some rows only, either as once, few or many, or as a class for expanded clones.

>TRBJ2-7|.|TRBV11-2|.
CASSYPQRSDYEQYF
TGTGCCAGCAGTTATCCCCAACGGAGCGACTACGAGCAGTACTTC
>TRBJ1-4|TRBD1|TRBV7-3|.
CASSATGSPEKLFF
TGTGCCAGCAGCGCGACAGGGTCCCCTGAAAAACTGTTTTTT
>TRBJ1-4|TRBD1|TRBV2|.
CASRTTIPGQRATNEKLFF
TGTGCCAGCAGGACTACAATCCCGGGACAGAGAGCAACTAATGAAAAACTGTTTTTT
>TRBJ1-2|TRBD1|TRBV25-1|.
CASSRWDSSNYGYTF
TGTGCCAGCTCCCGGTGGGACAGTTCTAACTATGGCTACACCTTC
>TRBJ2-2|TRBD2|TRBV9|.
CASSVIAGLNTGELFF
TGTGCCAGCAGCGTTATAGCGGGGCTGAACACCGGGGAGCTGTTTTTT
>TRBJ1-2|.|TRBV6-1|.
CASSELNGRGYGYTF
TGTGCCAGCAGTGAATTAAACGGCCGGGGCTATGGCTACACCTTC
>TRBJ2-2|.|TRBV11-3|.
CASSSRPTNTGELFF
TGTGCCAGCAGCTCTAGACCCACGAACACCGGGGAGCTGTTTTTT
>TRBJ1-1|.|TRBV27|.
CASSHTGLNTEAFF
TGTGCCAGCAGTCACACAGGTCTGAACACTGAAGCTTTCTTT
>TRBJ2-7|.|TRBV6-6|.
CASREPGHLSSYEQYF
TGTGCCAGCAGGGAACCGGGACACCTGAGCTCCTACGAGCAGTACTTC
>TRBJ2-3|TRBD2|TRBV6-2/TRBV6-3|.
CASSYPAGADTQYF
TGTGCCAGCAGTTACCCAGCGGGGGCGGATACGCAGTATTTT
>TRBJ2-4|.|TRBV4-1|.
CASSLQTRREQWDIQYF
TGCGCCAGCAGCTTACAGACTAGAAGGGAGCAATGGGACATTCAGTACTTC
>TRBJ2-1|TRBD2|TRBV19|.
CATIAGALDEQFF
TGTGCCACTATAGCGGGAGCCCTGGATGAGCAGTTCTTC
>TRBJ2-1|TRBD2|TRBV5-4|.
CASSSGTSGRSNNEQFF
TGTGCCAGCAGCTCCGGGACTAGCGGGAGATCGAACAATGAGCAGTTCTTC
>TRBJ2-6|.|TRBV5-1|.
CASSLQVSSGANVLTF
TGCGCCAGCAGCTTACAGGTTTCCTCTGGGGCCAACGTCCTGACTTTC
>TRBJ2-7|TRBD2|TRBV27|few
CASSLHRGGPHYEQYF
TGTGCCAGCAGTCTACATCGGGGGGGCCCTCACTACGAGCAGTACTTC
>TRBJ1-5|TRBD1|TRBV3-1/TRBV3-2|once
CASSTRDRLNQPQHF
TGTGCCAGCAGCACCCGGGACAGACTCAATCAGCCCCAGCATTTT
>TRBJ1-2|TRBD1|TRBV7-2|.
CASSLEVTGVPYGYTF
TGTGCCAGCAGCTTAGAGGTGACAGGGGTTCCTTATGGCTACACCTTC
>TRBJ1-4|.|TRBV6-6|.
CASRIDRQNEKLFF
TGTGCCAGCAGAATTGACAGACAAAATGAAAAACTGTTTTTT
>TRBJ2-7|TRBD2|TRBV10-3|.
CASGPGLAGNEQYF
TGTGCCAGCGGGCCCGGACTAGCGGGGAACGAGCAGTACTTC
>TRBJ1-1|.|TRBV25-1|.
CASSGQVPEAFF
TGTGCCAGCAGTGGACAAGTACCTGAAGCTTTCTTT
>TRBJ1-4|TRBD1|TRBV19|.
CASSRGPNPGQTEKLFF
TGTGCCAGTAGTCGCGGCCCCAACCCGGGACAGACTGAAAAACTGTTTTTT
>TRBJ2-7|.|TRBV9|.
CASSPERGYSYEQYF
TGTGCCAGCAGCCCCGAAAGGGGCTATTCCTACGAGCAGTACTTC
>TRBJ2-1|.|TRBV7-6|.
CASSQGGVSYNEQFF
TGTGCCAGCAGCCAAGGGGGTGTCTCCTACAATGAGCAGTTCTTC
>TRBJ2-7|.|TRBV4-1|.
CASSQGPGLATYEQYF
TGCGCCAGCAGCCAAGGGCCGGGCCTAGCAACCTACGAGCAGTACTTC
>TRBJ1-3|.|TRBV28|.
CASSRTHRSGNTIYF
TGTGCCAGCAGCCGGACTCACCGCTCTGGAAACACCATATATTTT
>TRBJ1-1|.|TRBV7-8|.
CASSLGGLLGGTEAFF
TGTGCCAGCAGCCTAGGAGGGCTTCTGGGTGGCACTGAAGCTTTCTTT
>TRBJ2-7|.|TRBV6-2/TRBV6-3|.
CASSYSSGAYEQYF
TGTGCCAGCAGTTACTCGAGCGGCGCCTACGAGCAGTACTTC
>TRBJ1-2|TRBD1|TRBV7-9|.
CASSAPDRFRNYGYTF
TGTGCCAGCAGCGCTCCGGACAGGTTCCGAAACTATGGCTACACCTTC
>TRBJ2-3|.|TRBV5-1|.
CASSPGIGGRADTQYF
TGCGCCAGCAGCCCCGGGATTGGCGGACGCGCAGATACGCAGTATTTT
>TRBJ2-7|TRBD2|TRBV5-1|.
CASSLEAPASGSYEQYF
TGCGCCAGCAGCTTGGAAGCCCCGGCTAGCGGGAGCTACGAGCAGTACTTC